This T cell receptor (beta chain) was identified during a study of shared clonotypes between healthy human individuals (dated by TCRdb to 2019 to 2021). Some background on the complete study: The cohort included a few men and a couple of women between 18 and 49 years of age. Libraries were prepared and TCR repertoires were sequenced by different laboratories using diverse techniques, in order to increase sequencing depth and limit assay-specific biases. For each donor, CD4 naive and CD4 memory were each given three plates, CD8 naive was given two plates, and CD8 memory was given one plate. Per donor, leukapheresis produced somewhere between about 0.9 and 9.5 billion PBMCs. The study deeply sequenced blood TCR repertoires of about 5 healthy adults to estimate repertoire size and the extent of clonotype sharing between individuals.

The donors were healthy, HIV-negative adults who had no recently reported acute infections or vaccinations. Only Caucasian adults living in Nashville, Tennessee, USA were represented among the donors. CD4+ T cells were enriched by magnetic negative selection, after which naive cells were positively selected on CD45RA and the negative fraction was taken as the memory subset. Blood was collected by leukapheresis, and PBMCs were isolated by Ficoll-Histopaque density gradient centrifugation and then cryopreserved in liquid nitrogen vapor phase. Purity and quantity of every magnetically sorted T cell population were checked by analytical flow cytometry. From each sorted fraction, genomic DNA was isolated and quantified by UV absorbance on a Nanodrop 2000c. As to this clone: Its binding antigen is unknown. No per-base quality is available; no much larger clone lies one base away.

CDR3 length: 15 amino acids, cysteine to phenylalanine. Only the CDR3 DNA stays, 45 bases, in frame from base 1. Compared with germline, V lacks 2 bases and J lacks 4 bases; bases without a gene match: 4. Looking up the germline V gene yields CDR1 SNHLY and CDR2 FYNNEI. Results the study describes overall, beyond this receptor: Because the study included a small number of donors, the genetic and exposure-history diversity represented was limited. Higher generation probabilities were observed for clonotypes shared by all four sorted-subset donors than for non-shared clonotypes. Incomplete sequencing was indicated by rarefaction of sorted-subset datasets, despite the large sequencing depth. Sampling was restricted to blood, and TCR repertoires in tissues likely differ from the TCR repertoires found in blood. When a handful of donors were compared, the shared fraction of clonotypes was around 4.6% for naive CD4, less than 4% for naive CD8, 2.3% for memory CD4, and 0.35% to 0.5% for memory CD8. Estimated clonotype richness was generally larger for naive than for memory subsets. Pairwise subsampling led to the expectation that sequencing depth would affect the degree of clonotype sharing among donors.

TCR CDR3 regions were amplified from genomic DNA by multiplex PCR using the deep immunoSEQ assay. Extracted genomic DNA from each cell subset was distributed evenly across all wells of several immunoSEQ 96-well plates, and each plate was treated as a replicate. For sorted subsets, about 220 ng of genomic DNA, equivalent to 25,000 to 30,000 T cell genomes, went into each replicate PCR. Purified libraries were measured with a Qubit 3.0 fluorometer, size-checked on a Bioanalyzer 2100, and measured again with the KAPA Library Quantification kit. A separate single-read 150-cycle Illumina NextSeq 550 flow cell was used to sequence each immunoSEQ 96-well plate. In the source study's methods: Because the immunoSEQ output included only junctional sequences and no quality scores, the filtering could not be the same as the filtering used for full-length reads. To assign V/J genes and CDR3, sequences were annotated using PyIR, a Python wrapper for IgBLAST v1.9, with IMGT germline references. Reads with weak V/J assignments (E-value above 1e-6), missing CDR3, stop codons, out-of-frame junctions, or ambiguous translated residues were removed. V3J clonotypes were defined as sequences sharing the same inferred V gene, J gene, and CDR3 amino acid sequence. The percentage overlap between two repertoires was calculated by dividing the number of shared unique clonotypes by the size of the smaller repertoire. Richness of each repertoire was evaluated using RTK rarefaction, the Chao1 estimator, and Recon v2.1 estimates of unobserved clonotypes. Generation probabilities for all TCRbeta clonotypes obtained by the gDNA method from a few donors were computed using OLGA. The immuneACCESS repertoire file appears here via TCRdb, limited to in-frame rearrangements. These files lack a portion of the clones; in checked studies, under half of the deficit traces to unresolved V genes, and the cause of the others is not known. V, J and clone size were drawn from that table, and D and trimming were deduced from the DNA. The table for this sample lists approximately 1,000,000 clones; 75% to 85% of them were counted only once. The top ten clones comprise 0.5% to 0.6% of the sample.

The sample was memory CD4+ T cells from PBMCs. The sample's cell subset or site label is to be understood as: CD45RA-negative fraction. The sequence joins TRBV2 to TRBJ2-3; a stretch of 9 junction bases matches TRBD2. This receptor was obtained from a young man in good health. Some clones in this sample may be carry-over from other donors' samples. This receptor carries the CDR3 CASSERAGGPDTQYF. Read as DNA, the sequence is TGTGCCAGCAGTGAAAGGGCGGGAGGGCCAGATACGCAGTATTTT.